Included here is one T cell receptor beta chain sequence, with context. Antigen specificity is unknown. The PCR ran on 60 Vbeta and 13 Jbeta primers. Measured with immunoSEQ multiplex PCR; TCRdb has only the in-frame clones, and not every one. This table has 60,000 to 70,000 clones, 78% appearing once. The data originate from a study of cytomegalovirus exposure and HLA in healthy donors. Findings and limits, study-wide: Certain sequence variants were highly shared and formed a cluster, and this cluster was likely a sequencing artifact. It was in a later analysis that TCR association rates were seen to vary by HLA locus, highest for DRB1 and lowest for HLA-C.

Sample: PBMCs. The receptor comes from a man aged 35-49 years in good health and CMV-seronegative.

The CDR3 DNA reads as TGTGCCAGTAGTACAACAGCGGGCACTGAAGCTTTCTTT. This sequence encodes CASSTTAGTEAFF. The chain links TRBV19 to TRBJ1-1, with D hard to call. V was clipped by 4 bases and J by 4 bases, with 10 bases between them. CDR1 is LNHDA and CDR2 is SQIVND in the germline V gene (reference sequence). This CDR3 has 13 amino acids.